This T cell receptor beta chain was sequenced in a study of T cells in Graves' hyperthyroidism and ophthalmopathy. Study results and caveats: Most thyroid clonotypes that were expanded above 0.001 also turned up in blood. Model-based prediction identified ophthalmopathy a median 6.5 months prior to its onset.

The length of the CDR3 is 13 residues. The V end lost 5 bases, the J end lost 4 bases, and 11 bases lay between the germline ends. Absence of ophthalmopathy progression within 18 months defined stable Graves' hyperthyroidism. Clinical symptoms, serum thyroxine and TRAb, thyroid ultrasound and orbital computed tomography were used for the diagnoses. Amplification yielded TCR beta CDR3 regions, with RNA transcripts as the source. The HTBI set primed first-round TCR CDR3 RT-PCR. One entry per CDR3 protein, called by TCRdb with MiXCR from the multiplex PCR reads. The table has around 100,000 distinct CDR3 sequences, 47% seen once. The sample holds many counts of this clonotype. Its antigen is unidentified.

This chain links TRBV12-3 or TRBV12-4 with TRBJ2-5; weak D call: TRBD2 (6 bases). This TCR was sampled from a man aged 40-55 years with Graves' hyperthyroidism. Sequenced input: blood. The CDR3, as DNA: TGTGCCAGCAGTCGGGGGATTGGAGAGACCCAGTACTTC. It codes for CASSRGIGETQYF.